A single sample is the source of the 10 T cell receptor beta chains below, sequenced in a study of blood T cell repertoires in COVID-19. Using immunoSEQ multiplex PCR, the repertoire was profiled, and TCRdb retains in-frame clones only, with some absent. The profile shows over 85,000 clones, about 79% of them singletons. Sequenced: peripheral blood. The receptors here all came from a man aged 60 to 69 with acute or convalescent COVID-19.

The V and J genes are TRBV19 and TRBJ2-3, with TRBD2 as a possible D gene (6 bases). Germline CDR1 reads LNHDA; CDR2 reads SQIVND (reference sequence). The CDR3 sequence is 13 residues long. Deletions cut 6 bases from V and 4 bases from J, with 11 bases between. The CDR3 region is CASSDREADTQYF. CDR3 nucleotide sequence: TGTGCCAGTAGCGATAGGGAGGCAGATACGCAGTATTTT.

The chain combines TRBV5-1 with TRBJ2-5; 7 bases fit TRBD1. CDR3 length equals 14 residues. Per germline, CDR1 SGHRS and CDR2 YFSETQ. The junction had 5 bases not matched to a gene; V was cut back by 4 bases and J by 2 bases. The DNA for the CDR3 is TGCGCCAGCAGCCCGGGGACAGCTCAAGAGACCCAGTACTTC. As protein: CASSPGTAQETQYF.

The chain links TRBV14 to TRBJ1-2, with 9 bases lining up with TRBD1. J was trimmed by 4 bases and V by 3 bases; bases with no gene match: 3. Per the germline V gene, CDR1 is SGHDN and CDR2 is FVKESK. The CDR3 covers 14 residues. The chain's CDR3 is CASSQVQGAYGYTF. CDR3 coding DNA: TGTGCCAGCAGCCAGGTACAGGGGGCCTATGGCTACACCTTC.

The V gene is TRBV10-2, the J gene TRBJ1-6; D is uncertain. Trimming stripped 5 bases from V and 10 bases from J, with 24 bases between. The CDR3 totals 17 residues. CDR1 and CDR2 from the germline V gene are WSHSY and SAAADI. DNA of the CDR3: TGCGCCAGCAGTTCATATAGATCGTCCAAGCCCGGGTCACCCCTCCACTTT. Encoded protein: CASSSYRSSKPGSPLHF.

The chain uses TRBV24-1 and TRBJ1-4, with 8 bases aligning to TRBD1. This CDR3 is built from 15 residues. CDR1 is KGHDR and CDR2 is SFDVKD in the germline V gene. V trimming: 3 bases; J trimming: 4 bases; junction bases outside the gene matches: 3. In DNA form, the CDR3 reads TGTGCCACCAGTGATAGCGGGACAGGTAATGAAAAACTGTTTTTT. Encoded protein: CATSDSGTGNEKLFF.

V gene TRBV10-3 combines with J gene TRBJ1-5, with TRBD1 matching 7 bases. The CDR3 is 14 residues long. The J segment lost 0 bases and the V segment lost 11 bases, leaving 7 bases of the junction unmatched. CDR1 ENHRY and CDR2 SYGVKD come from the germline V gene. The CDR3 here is CAVWTGNSNQPQHF. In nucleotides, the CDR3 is TGTGCCGTCTGGACAGGTAATAGCAATCAGCCCCAGCATTTT.

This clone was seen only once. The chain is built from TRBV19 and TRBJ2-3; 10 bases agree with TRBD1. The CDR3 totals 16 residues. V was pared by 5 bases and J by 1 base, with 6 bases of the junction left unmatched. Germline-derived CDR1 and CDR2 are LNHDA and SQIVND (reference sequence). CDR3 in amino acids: CASSLSGTGGTDTQYF. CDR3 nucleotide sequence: TGTGCCAGTAGTCTCTCCGGGACAGGGGGCACAGATACGCAGTATTTT.

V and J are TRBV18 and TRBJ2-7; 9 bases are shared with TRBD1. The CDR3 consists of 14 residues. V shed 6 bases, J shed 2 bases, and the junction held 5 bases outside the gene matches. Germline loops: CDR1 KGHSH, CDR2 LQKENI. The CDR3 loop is CASSPGQGPYEQYV. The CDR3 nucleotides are TGTGCCAGCTCCCCGGGACAGGGACCCTACGAGCAGTACGTC.

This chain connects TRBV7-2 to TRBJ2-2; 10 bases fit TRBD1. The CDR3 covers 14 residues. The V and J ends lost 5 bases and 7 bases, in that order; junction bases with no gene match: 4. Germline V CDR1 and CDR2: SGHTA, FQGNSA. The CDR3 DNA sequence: TGTGCCAGCAGCCCGACAGGGGGCGGCGGGGAGCTGTTTTTT. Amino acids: CASSPTGGGGELFF.

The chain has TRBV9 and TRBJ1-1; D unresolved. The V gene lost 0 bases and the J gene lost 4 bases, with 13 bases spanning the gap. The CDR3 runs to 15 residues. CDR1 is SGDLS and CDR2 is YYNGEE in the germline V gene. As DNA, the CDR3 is TGTGCCAGCAGCGTAGATGTAGGTCAGGCCACTGAAGCTTTCTTT. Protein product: CASSVDVGQATEAFF.